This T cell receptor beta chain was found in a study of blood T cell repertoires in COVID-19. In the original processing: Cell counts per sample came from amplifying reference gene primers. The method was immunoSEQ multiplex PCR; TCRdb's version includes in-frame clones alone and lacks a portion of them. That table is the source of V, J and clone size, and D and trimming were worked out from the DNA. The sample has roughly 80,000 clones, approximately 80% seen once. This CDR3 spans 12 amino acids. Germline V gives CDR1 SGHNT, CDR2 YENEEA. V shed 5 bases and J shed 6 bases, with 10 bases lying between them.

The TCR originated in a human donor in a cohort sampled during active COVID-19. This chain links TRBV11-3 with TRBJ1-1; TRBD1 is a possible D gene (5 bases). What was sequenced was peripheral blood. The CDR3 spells CASSPQGPEAFF. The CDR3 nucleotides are TGTGCCAGCAGCCCTCAGGGCCCTGAAGCTTTCTTT.